This TCR beta chain was documented in a study of shared clonotypes between healthy human individuals. Donors, without exception, were Caucasian adults residing in Nashville, Tennessee. About this clone: Its target is unknown.

Sorted-subset replicate PCRs used approximately 190 ng of genomic DNA. This amount corresponded to tens of thousands of T cell genomes. TCRdb keeps only in-frame clones here, not all; method: immunoSEQ multiplex PCR. The table has 980,000 or so clones, over 60% seen once. Regarding the study as a whole: Of the naive CD4 clonotypes, around 4.7% were shared across several donors.

Sequencing used memory CD4+ T cells sorted from blood. Subset reported: CD45RA-negative fraction. This receptor was identified in a man aged 18 to 29 in good health.

The CDR3 DNA follows: TGCGCCAGCAGCCACGGGACTAGCGGAAACTACGAGCAGTACTTC. This sequence encodes CASSHGTSGNYEQYF. The chain joins TRBV5-1 to TRBJ2-7, with TRBD2 identical over 11 bases. The V and J ends lost 4 bases and 3 bases, in that order; junction bases with no gene match: 6. The CDR3 extends over 15 amino acids. Per germline, CDR1 SGHRS and CDR2 YFSETQ.